The 3 T cell receptor beta chains below were found in one sample sequenced in a study of T cells in Graves' hyperthyroidism and ophthalmopathy. The TCR beta CDR3 regions underwent amplification using RNA transcripts as the source. The study used the HTBI primer set for a first-round RT-PCR of the TCR CDR3. Using its own MiXCR run on the multiplex PCR reads, TCRdb lists one record per CDR3 protein. The table records around 350,000 distinct CDR3 sequences, around 13% of them present only once. The sequenced sample consisted of blood. The receptors originated from a woman between 18 and 29 years old with Graves' hyperthyroidism.

The chain employs TRBV19 and TRBJ1-5; TRBD1 agrees at 7 bases. Trimming at V came to 7 bases and at J to 7 bases, leaving 7 bases not matched to a gene. Germline loops: CDR1 LNHDA, CDR2 SQIVND (reference sequence). The CDR3 covers 13 residues. CDR3 amino acids: CASNPQGDQPQHF. CDR3 sequence (DNA): TGTGCCAGTAACCCCCAGGGGGACCAGCCCCAGCATTTT.

The chain links TRBV6-1 to TRBJ2-1; weak D call: TRBD2 (5 bases). Germline V gene sequence: CDR1 MNHNS, CDR2 SASEGT. The V gene lost 7 bases and the J gene lost 3 bases, with 13 bases spanning the gap. The CDR3 has 14 amino acids. CDR3 nucleotide sequence: TGTGCCAGCAAGTGGGGAGTTTTCTACAATGAGCAGTTCTTC. This sequence encodes CASKWGVFYNEQFF.

Ten or more counts support this clonotype. The chain recombines TRBV13 with TRBJ2-5; TRBD2 matches at 10 bases. Germline lookup yields CDR1 PRHDT and CDR2 FYEKMQ (reference sequence). The CDR3 has 15 residues. V shed 6 bases, J shed 2 bases, and the junction held 6 bases outside the gene matches. CDR3 region: CASRRGLAQQETQYF. The CDR3 nucleotides are TGTGCCAGCAGGAGGGGACTAGCGCAGCAAGAGACCCAGTACTTC. Combining the CDR3 with reference TRBV13 and TRBJ2-5 gives the whole variable domain AAGVIQSPRHLIKEKRETATLKCYPIPRHDTVYWYQQGPGQDPQFLISFYEKMQSDKGSIPDRFSAQQFSDYHSELNMSSLELGDSALYFCASRRGLAQQETQYFGPGTRLLVL.